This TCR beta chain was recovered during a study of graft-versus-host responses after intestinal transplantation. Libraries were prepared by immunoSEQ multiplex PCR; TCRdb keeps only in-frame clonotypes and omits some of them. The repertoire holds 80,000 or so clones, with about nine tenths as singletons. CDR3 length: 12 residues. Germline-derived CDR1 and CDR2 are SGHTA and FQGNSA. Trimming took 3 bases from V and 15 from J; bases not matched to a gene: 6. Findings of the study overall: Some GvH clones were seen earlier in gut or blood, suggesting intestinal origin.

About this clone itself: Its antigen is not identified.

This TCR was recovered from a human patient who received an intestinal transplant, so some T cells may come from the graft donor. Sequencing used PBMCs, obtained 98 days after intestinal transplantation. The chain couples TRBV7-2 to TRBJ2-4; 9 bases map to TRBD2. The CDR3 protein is CASSFGTSNWYF. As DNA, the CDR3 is TGTGCCAGCAGCTTTGGGACTAGCAATTGGTACTTC.